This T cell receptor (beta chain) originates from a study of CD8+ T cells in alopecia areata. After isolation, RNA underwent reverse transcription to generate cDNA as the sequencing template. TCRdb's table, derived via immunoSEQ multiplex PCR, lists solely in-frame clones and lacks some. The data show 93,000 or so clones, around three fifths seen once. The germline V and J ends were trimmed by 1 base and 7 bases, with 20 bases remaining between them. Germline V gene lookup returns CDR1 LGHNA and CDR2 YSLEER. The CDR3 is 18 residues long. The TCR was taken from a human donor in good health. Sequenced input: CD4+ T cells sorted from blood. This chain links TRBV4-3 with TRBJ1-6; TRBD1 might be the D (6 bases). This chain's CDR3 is CASSQATGLTAGNSPLHF. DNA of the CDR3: TGCGCCAGCAGCCAAGCTACAGGGTTAACAGCGGGGAATTCACCCCTCCACTTT.